These 13 T cell receptor beta chains share one sample of origin, sequenced in a study of blood T cell repertoires in COVID-19. The assay was immunoSEQ multiplex PCR, and TCRdb's table has in-frame clones only and misses some. The top ten clones hold roughly an eighth of a sample with around 440,000 clones, 88% of them seen once. The material sequenced was peripheral blood. These receptors all come from a woman in her 50s with COVID-19, enrolled during active disease.

The chain couples TRBV2 to TRBJ2-7; possibly TRBD1 for D (6 bases). The CDR3 consists of 14 residues. Germline V lookup: CDR1 SNHLY, CDR2 FYNNEI. Trimming pared 6 bases from V and 3 bases from J, leaving 15 bases between. The CDR3 bases are TGTGCCAGCAGACAGGGTAGTGGGGACTACGAGCAGTACTTC. Translating it yields CASRQGSGDYEQYF.

The genes are TRBV30 and TRBJ1-2; TRBD1 matches 7 bases. From germline, CDR1 is GTSNPN and CDR2 SVGIG (reference sequence). V trimming: 5 bases; J trimming: 7 bases; junction bases outside the gene matches: 10. CDR3 length: 13 amino acids. The CDR3: CAWAPDRETGYTF. The CDR3 DNA reads as TGTGCCTGGGCACCCGACAGGGAAACTGGCTACACCTTC.

The V call is TRBV6-5, the J call TRBJ2-3; TRBD2 matches 8 bases. With 6 bases clipped from V and 4 bases from J, the junction kept 6 bases outside the gene matches. Germline V gives CDR1 MNHEY, CDR2 SVGAGI. This CDR3 comprises 14 residues. The CDR3 DNA follows: TGTGCCAGCAGGGTAGACGGGGGGGCAGATACGCAGTATTTT. This codes for CASRVDGGADTQYF.

The rearrangement links TRBV9 to TRBJ1-1; perhaps TRBD1 as D (5 bases). V lost 0 bases and J 6 bases, leaving 12 bases between the germline ends. Germline assignment: CDR1 SGDLS and CDR2 YYNGEE. CDR3 length: 14 amino acids. CDR3 protein: CASSVVREGAEAFF. In DNA, the CDR3 is TGTGCCAGCAGCGTAGTTAGGGAAGGGGCTGAAGCTTTCTTT.

This chain links TRBV10-3 with TRBJ1-3; D may be TRBD1 (5 bases). The germline V gene has CDR1 ENHRY and CDR2 SYGVKD. CDR3 length: 15 amino acids. Trimming pared 3 bases from V and 2 bases from J, leaving 11 bases between. DNA of the CDR3: TGTGCCATCAGTGACGGGGGAAGGACTGGAAACACCATATATTTT. As protein: CAISDGGRTGNTIYF.

The V gene is TRBV19, the J gene TRBJ2-6; 7 bases are shared with TRBD1. Germline CDR1 reads LNHDA; CDR2 reads SQIVND (reference sequence). Losses at the gene ends were 5 bases for V and 0 bases for J; bases not matched to a gene: 4. CDR3 length equals 16 residues. As DNA, the CDR3 is TGTGCCAGTAGTTTTCACAGGGGCTCTGGGGCCAACGTCCTGACTTTC. Translating gives CASSFHRGSGANVLTF.

This clone was picked up one time. V usage is TRBV5-4 and J usage is TRBJ1-1; TRBD1 aligns across 7 bases. The V gene's germline CDR1 is SGHNT and CDR2 YYREEE (reference sequence). V trimming: 0 bases; J trimming: 0 bases; junction bases outside the gene matches: 8. The CDR3 contains 17 residues. CDR3 sequence reads: CASSLGGDSWMNTEAFF. For the CDR3, the DNA is TGTGCCAGCAGCTTGGGCGGGGACAGTTGGATGAACACTGAAGCTTTCTTT.

The chain uses TRBV2 and TRBJ2-3, with D unresolved. The CDR3 is 12 residues long. The germline V gene encodes CDR1 SNHLY and CDR2 FYNNEI. Trimming stripped 5 bases from V and 5 bases from J, with 8 bases between. CDR3 nucleotide sequence: TGTGCCAGCAGTAATTTGCGAGATACGCAGTATTTT. This gives the protein CASSNLRDTQYF.

The genes are TRBV28 and TRBJ2-3; TRBD2 is a possible D gene (5 bases). This CDR3 has 15 amino acids. Trimming took 3 bases from V and 1 from J, leaving 11 bases between them. The germline gives CDR1 MDHEN, CDR2 SYDVKM. CDR3 sequence (DNA): TGTGCCAGCAGTTTTTCCAGGACTGGCACAGATACGCAGTATTTT. It specifies CASSFSRTGTDTQYF.

The chain combines TRBV6-1 with TRBJ2-2; 9 nucleotides align to TRBD2. The V and J ends lost 1 base and 0 bases, in that order; junction bases with no gene match: 9. CDR3 length: 19 amino acids. CDR1 is MNHNS and CDR2 is SASEGT in the germline V gene. The CDR3 here is CASSEGFSGGLTNTGELFF. The CDR3 DNA sequence: TGTGCCAGCAGTGAAGGGTTTAGCGGGGGTCTAACGAACACCGGGGAGCTGTTTTTT.

The table lists this clone with a count of one. The chain recombines TRBV13 with TRBJ2-7; the D gene is possibly TRBD1 (6 bases). The V end lost 5 bases, the J end lost 0 bases, and 11 bases lay between the germline ends. The germline V gene has CDR1 PRHDT and CDR2 FYEKMQ (reference sequence). This CDR3 is 14 amino acids long. The CDR3 DNA reads as TGTGCCAGCAGCCCTCAACAGGGCTCCTACGAGCAGTACTTC. Amino acids: CASSPQQGSYEQYF. Together with reference TRBV13 and TRBJ2-7, the CDR3 gives the full variable domain: AAGVIQSPRHLIKEKRETATLKCYPIPRHDTVYWYQQGPGQDPQFLISFYEKMQSDKGSIPDRFSAQQFSDYHSELNMSSLELGDSALYFCASSPQQGSYEQYFGPGTRLTVT.

This clone was counted a single time. The chain combines TRBV5-1 with TRBJ2-1; 8 bases agree with TRBD1. The germline V gene has CDR1 SGHRS and CDR2 YFSETQ. The CDR3 sequence is 18 residues long. With 4 bases clipped from V and 0 bases from J, the junction kept 12 bases outside the gene matches. The DNA for the CDR3 is TGCGCCAGCAGCAAGGGACAGGTTTACCGCAGCTCCTACAATGAGCAGTTCTTC. Translating it yields CASSKGQVYRSSYNEQFF.

The gene calls are TRBV28 and TRBJ1-3; D not certain. The CDR3 sequence is 14 residues long. V was clipped by 7 bases and J by 0 bases, with 10 bases between them. Germline CDR1 is MDHEN and CDR2 is SYDVKM. CDR3 in amino acids: CASNPIASGNTIYF. CDR3 in DNA: TGTGCCAGCAACCCAATAGCCTCTGGAAACACCATATATTTT.